The rows below give T cell receptor beta chains drawn from one sample of a study of blood T cell repertoires in COVID-19. Assay used: immunoSEQ multiplex PCR; TCRdb lists only in-frame clones, some missing. The table includes about 210,000 clones, approximately 84% detected once. The sequencing input was peripheral blood. The receptors shown here come from a woman aged 45-65 years with active or convalescent COVID-19. Each CDR3 is given with its conserved first and last residue. D genes are given only for firm matches. Some rows have no size entry. The others give once, few or many, or a class for an expanded clone.

v_gene	j_gene	d_gene	abundance	CDR3nt	CDR3aa
TRBV29-1	TRBJ2-5	TRBD1	few	TGCAGCGTTTCCCAGGGGGCCCAAGAGACCCAGTACTTC	CSVSQGAQETQYF
TRBV7-2	TRBJ2-3	TRBD2	-	TGTGCCAGCAGCTTAGTAGGGACTAGCGGGACAGATACGCAGTATTTT	CASSLVGTSGTDTQYF
TRBV7-9	TRBJ1-1	-	once	TGTGCCAGCAGAGGACACCAGAACACTGAAGCTTTCTTT	CASRGHQNTEAFF
TRBV5-1	TRBJ2-1	-	-	TGCGCCAGCAGCTTGATTCCGGTTAACTCCTACAATGAGCAGTTCTTC	CASSLIPVNSYNEQFF
TRBV7-2	TRBJ2-2	-	-	TGTGCCAGCAGCTTAAACCCAGCGGCCACCGGGGAGCTGTTTTTT	CASSLNPAATGELFF
TRBV10-1	TRBJ1-1	-	-	TGCGCCAGCAGTGAGCGCGGCAGCATGAACACTGAAGCTTTCTTT	CASSERGSMNTEAFF
TRBV29-1	TRBJ1-1	-	-	TGCAGCGTTGAAGTGCGGGTGAACACTGAAGCTTTCTTT	CSVEVRVNTEAFF
TRBV7-9	TRBJ1-4	-	-	TGTGCCAGCAGCCCCTCGGGGGTAGGAACTAATGAAAAACTGTTTTTT	CASSPSGVGTNEKLFF
TRBV23-1	TRBJ2-7	-	-	TGCGCCAGCAGTCAAGACAGATACTTCTACGAGCAGTACTTC	CASSQDRYFYEQYF
TRBV13	TRBJ1-6	-	once	TGTGCCAGCAGCTTAGAGCGGGGAACACCCCTCCACTTT	CASSLERGTPLHF
TRBV18	TRBJ1-2	-	-	TGTGCCAGCTCACCGGGCAGAGAGTTCTATGGCTACACCTTC	CASSPGREFYGYTF
TRBV6-5	TRBJ1-2	TRBD1	-	TGTGCCAGCAGTTCCCCCCTGGGACAGGGTAATGGCTACACCTTC	CASSSPLGQGNGYTF
TRBV6-1	TRBJ1-5	-	-	TGTGCCAGCAGTGAAGCTTCCCGGGGGACCCGAAGGGGTCAGCCCCAGCATTTT	CASSEASRGTRRGQPQHF
TRBV11-2	TRBJ1-1	-	-	TGTGCCAGCAGCTTATTGACGGAGGCTTTCTTT	CASSLLTEAFF
TRBV7-6	TRBJ2-1	TRBD1	-	TGTGCCAGCAGCGGACCGGGACAGGGGGACAATGAGCAGTTCTTC	CASSGPGQGDNEQFF
TRBV5-1	TRBJ2-3	-	-	TGCGCCAGCAGCGGCCCGACAGGGACGGGGGCGGATACGCAGTATTTT	CASSGPTGTGADTQYF
TRBV6-5	TRBJ1-5	-	-	TGTGCCAGCAGAACTGGACAGAGCAGCAATCAGCCCCAGCATTTT	CASRTGQSSNQPQHF
TRBV6-6	TRBJ1-5	-	-	TGTGCCAGCAGCGGCACAGGGCGCAGCAATCAGCCCCAGCATTTT	CASSGTGRSNQPQHF
TRBV5-6	TRBJ2-2	TRBD2	-	TGTGCCAGCAGCTTGGAGGGGGGACTAGCGGGACACCGGGAGCTGTTTTTT	CASSLEGGLAGHRELFF
TRBV29-1	TRBJ2-3	-	-	TGCAGCGTCCGCGGTGGCCACTACACAGATACGCAGTATTTT	CSVRGGHYTDTQYF
TRBV18	TRBJ1-1	-	once	TGTGCCAGCTCACCAGTCATGGCAGACACTGAAGCTTTCTTT	CASSPVMADTEAFF
TRBV2	TRBJ1-5	TRBD1	-	TGTGCCAGCAGTGAATTGGACAGGGGCCAGCCCCAGCATTTT	CASSELDRGQPQHF
TRBV18	TRBJ2-1	TRBD2	-	TGTGCCAGCTCACCACCTGCGGGGGGCTGGGGGGAGCAGTTCTTC	CASSPPAGGWGEQFF
TRBV7-9	TRBJ1-6	TRBD1	-	TGTGCCAGCAGCTTAGCGCGTACAGGGGGATCCTATAATTCACCCCTCCACTTT	CASSLARTGGSYNSPLHF
TRBV14	TRBJ2-5	TRBD1	-	TGTGCCAGCAGCCCAGACAGGGGGCAAGAGACCCAGTACTTC	CASSPDRGQETQYF
TRBV2	TRBJ2-3	TRBD1	-	TGTGCCACCCGGGACAGGGTCTACACAGATACGCAGTATTTT	CATRDRVYTDTQYF
TRBV10-3	TRBJ1-2	-	few	TGTGCCATCGGGGCAGGGAATGGCTACACCTTC	CAIGAGNGYTF
TRBV10-3	TRBJ2-7	TRBD2	-	TGTGCCATCAGGACTAGCGGGAACCACGACGAGCAGTACTTC	CAIRTSGNHDEQYF
TRBV5-1	TRBJ2-5	TRBD2	-	TGCGCCAGCAGCTTGGGACTAGCGGGAGCAGTTTGGGAGACCCAGTACTTC	CASSLGLAGAVWETQYF
TRBV27	TRBJ2-7	-	once	TGTGCCAGCAGTTTAACCGAGGGGGCCTACGAGCAGTACTTC	CASSLTEGAYEQYF
TRBV29-1	TRBJ2-5	TRBD2	-	TGCTGCGTTGCCCTCGGGGGGGGCGGGGGGGAGACCCAGTACTTC	CCVALGGGGGETQYF
TRBV7-9	TRBJ2-3	-	-	TGTGCCAGCAGCCGAGACCCTATTAAGGGGGCGCAGTATTTT	CASSRDPIKGAQYF
TRBV5-4	TRBJ2-7	TRBD1	-	TGTGCCAGCAGCTGGGCGACAGGGGGGTCGGGCGAGCAGTACTTC	CASSWATGGSGEQYF
TRBV18	TRBJ2-1	-	-	TGTGCCAGCTCACCGTCCTGGGGGAGGAACCACAATGAGCAGTTCTTC	CASSPSWGRNHNEQFF
TRBV19	TRBJ1-5	TRBD1	-	TGTGCCAGCAAAGACAGGGGGAATCAGCCCCAGCATTTT	CASKDRGNQPQHF
TRBV7-3	TRBJ2-2	TRBD1	-	TGTGCCAGCAGTCGGACAGGGCCAAACACCGGGGAGCTGTTTTTT	CASSRTGPNTGELFF
TRBV5-1	TRBJ1-1	-	-	TGCGCCAGCAGCTTGGGACCAGAGGCGGCTTTCTTT	CASSLGPEAAFF